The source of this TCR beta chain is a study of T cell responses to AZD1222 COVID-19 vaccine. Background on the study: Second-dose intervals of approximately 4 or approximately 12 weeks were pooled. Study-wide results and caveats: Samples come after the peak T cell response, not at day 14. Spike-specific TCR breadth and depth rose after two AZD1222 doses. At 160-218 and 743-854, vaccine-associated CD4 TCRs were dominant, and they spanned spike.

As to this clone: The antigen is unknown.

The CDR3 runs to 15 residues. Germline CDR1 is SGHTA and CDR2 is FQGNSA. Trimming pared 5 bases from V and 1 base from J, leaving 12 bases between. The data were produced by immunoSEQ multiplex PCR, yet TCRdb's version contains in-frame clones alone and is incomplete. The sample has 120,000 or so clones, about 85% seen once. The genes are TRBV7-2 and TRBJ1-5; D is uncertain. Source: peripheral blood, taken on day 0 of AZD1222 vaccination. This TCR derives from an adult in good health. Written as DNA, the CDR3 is TGTGCCAGCAGCACCATTGGCCAAAGCAATCAGCCCCAGCATTTT. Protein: CASSTIGQSNQPQHF. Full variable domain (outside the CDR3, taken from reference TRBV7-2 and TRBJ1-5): GAGVSQSPSNKVTEKGKDVELRCDPISGHTALYWYRQSLGQGLEFLIYFQGNSAPDKSGLPSDRFSAERTGGSVSTLTIQRTQQEDSAVYLCASSTIGQSNQPQHFGDGTRLSIL.